This TCR beta chain was recovered during a study of post-analysis software for immune sequencing data. cDNA libraries of TCR beta carried unique molecular identifiers. TCRdb recomputed calls from the PCR reads with MiXCR, one row per CDR3 protein. The sample lists hundreds of thousands of distinct CDR3 sequences, roughly 50% occurring once. The study, taken as a whole, reports: Higher frequency in patients than in controls was seen for roughly five TRBV segments, with TRBV5-6, TRBV5-1 and TRBV20-1 among them.

Of note for this clonotype: What it binds is not known.

Trimming at V came to 5 bases and at J to 1 base, leaving 11 bases not matched to a gene. The CDR3 length is 16 residues. Germline CDR1 and CDR2: SGHVS and FQNEAQ. The chain has TRBV7-8 and TRBJ2-7, with 7 bases lining up with TRBD1. The clonotype originates from a girl aged 10 to 17 with multiple sclerosis. Sequenced: blood. CDR3 region: CASSLGTADKSYEQYF. DNA of the CDR3: TGTGCCAGCAGCCTAGGGACAGCCGATAAATCCTACGAGCAGTACTTC. The full variable domain, its missing parts supplied by reference TRBV7-8 and TRBJ2-7, is GAGVSQSPRYKVAKRGQDVALRCDPISGHVSLFWYQQALGQGPEFLTYFQNEAQLDKSGLPSDRFFAERPEGSVSTLKIQRTQQEDSAVYLCASSLGTADKSYEQYFGPGTRLTVT.